The 13 T cell receptor beta chains in this list originate from one sample, sequenced in a study of human T cells and chemical hapten exposure. This sample's time point: pre-sensitization, week 0. The treatment denotes: therapeutic diphenylcyclopropenone sensitization with weekly scalp DPC. TCRdb redid the calling of the RACE reads with MiXCR, one entry per CDR3 protein. This table has about 290,000 distinct CDR3 sequences, 7.7% appearing once. The sequences come from whole blood, collected in connection with sensitization to the hapten diphenylcyclopropenone (DPC). The receptors derive from a man younger than 30 with alopecia areata. Some clones in this sample may be carry-over from other donors' samples.

V is TRBV13 and J is TRBJ2-1; maybe TRBD1 (5 bases). Germline values: CDR1 PRHDT, CDR2 FYEKMQ (reference sequence). The V end lost 5 bases, the J end lost 7 bases, and 9 bases lay between the germline ends. The CDR3 loop spans 12 amino acids. In DNA, the CDR3 is TGTGCCAGCAGCATTCGACAGAATGAGCAGTTCTTC. Its translation is CASSIRQNEQFF.

In its sample, this clonotype was seen a few times. The rearrangement uses TRBV4-1 and TRBJ2-7; D is unclear. The CDR3 has 15 residues. Deletions cut 1 base from V and 0 bases from J, with 10 bases between. CDR1 MGHRA and CDR2 YSYEKL come from the germline V gene. CDR3: CASSQGISGSYEQYV. CDR3 nucleotide sequence: TGCGCCAGCAGCCAAGGGATTTCGGGCTCCTACGAGCAGTACGTC.

This clonotype occurred a few times. V and J are TRBV27 and TRBJ1-1; D ambiguous. Per the germline V gene, CDR1 is MNHEY and CDR2 is SMNVEV (reference sequence). V dropped 6 bases and J dropped 6 bases, with 14 bases sitting between them. The CDR3 runs to 13 residues. This CDR3 reads CASRNQVRAEAFF. CDR3 in DNA: TGTGCCAGCAGAAATCAGGTCAGAGCTGAAGCTTTCTTT.

In its sample, this clonotype was seen a few times. V gene TRBV6-5 combines with J gene TRBJ1-2, with D perhaps matching TRBD1 (6 bases). Germline CDR1 is MNHEY and CDR2 is SVGAGI. This CDR3 contains 14 residues. V gave up 0 bases and J gave up 10 bases, with 15 bases separating them. The chain's CDR3 is CASSYSPARTDYTF. For the CDR3, the DNA is TGTGCCAGCAGTTACTCCCCCGCTAGGACAGACTACACCTTC.

The genes are TRBV7-3 and TRBJ2-5; D not certain. CDR1 is SGHTA and CDR2 is FQGTGA in the germline V gene. The V end lost 0 bases, the J end lost 5 bases, and 13 bases lay between the germline ends. This CDR3 has 15 amino acids. Here the CDR3 DNA reads TGTGCCAGCAGCTTAACGGTTGGGTCTCGCGAGACCCAGTACTTC. Its protein product is CASSLTVGSRETQYF.

V usage is TRBV27 and J usage is TRBJ1-4; no reliable D call. The CDR3 runs to 16 residues. Germline V gene sequence: CDR1 MNHEY, CDR2 SMNVEV (reference sequence). Trimming cost V 8 bases and J 5 bases, with 21 bases left between them. CDR3 bases: TGTGCCAGCCGTGGTGCCCGGGCCCCGAGAAATGAAAAACTGTTTTTT. This sequence encodes CASRGARAPRNEKLFF.

This chain joins TRBV7-2 and TRBJ1-2; a possible D gene is TRBD1 (5 bases). V lost 0 bases to trimming and J lost 7 bases, with 18 bases between them. The germline CDR1 and CDR2 sequences are SGHTA and FQGNSA. The CDR3 extends over 16 amino acids. CDR3 sequence reads: CASSLAYRKGPPGYTF. CDR3 DNA: TGTGCCAGCAGCTTAGCCTATCGAAAGGGGCCCCCTGGCTACACCTTC.

This clonotype showed up many times. The chain uses TRBV6-2 or TRBV6-3 and TRBJ1-5; no firm D call. Germline V gene lookup returns CDR1 MNHEY and CDR2 SVGEGT. The V and J ends lost 6 bases and 6 bases respectively, with 12 bases between them. The CDR3 has 13 amino acids. CDR3 amino acids: CASRTPRRQPQHF. CDR3 sequence (DNA): TGTGCCAGCAGGACCCCTCGGCGTCAGCCCCAGCATTTT.

A few counts support this clonotype. The chain carries TRBV15 and TRBJ2-3, with TRBD2 matching over 9 bases. There are 15 residues in the CDR3. The V gene's germline CDR1 is LNHNV and CDR2 YYDKDF (reference sequence). The V gene end was trimmed by 5 bases and the J gene end by 3 bases; junction bases not matched to a gene: 6. The CDR3 coding sequence is TGTGCCACCAGCCTGCGGGGGGGGTTTACAGATACGCAGTATTTT. Translating it yields CATSLRGGFTDTQYF.

This clonotype appeared many times. This sequence joins TRBV12-3 or TRBV12-4 and TRBJ1-3, with D unclear. V was shortened by 0 bases and J by 3 bases, with 6 bases between the two germline ends. This CDR3 region has 14 residues. CDR3 protein: CASSLAGGGNTIYF. Here the CDR3 DNA reads TGTGCCAGCAGTTTAGCGGGCGGTGGAAACACCATATATTTT.

This clonotype showed up just a few times. CDR3 region: CASSGRGDWRAFF. The CDR3 DNA is TGTGCCAGCAGCGGTAGAGGCGACTGGCGAGCTTTCTTT. The V and J genes are TRBV7-9 and TRBJ1-1; the D is unclear. The germline V and J ends were trimmed by 5 bases and 10 bases, with 17 bases remaining between them. CDR1 and CDR2 from the germline V gene are SEHNR and FQNEAQ (reference sequence). The CDR3 spans 13 residues.

A few counts support this clonotype. The genes are TRBV6-5 and TRBJ2-7; 8 nucleotides match TRBD1. The CDR3 contains 16 residues. Germline V gene lookup returns CDR1 MNHEY and CDR2 SVGAGI. The V gene end was trimmed by 7 bases and the J gene end by 2 bases; junction bases not matched to a gene: 13. The CDR3 coding sequence is TGTGCCAGCACCGCTTACTTCGGACAGGGCCCCTACGAGCAGTACTTC. It codes for CASTAYFGQGPYEQYF.

The genes are TRBV12-3 or TRBV12-4 and TRBJ2-4; D tentatively reads TRBD1 or TRBD2 (5 bases each). The CDR3 has 13 amino acids. V lost 2 bases, J lost 9 bases, and 11 bases lay in between. Written as DNA, the CDR3 is TGTGCCAGCAGTTTAAGGGACCACCGCATTCAGTACTTC. It yields the protein CASSLRDHRIQYF.